This passage covers 22 T cell receptor beta chains from one sample sequenced in a study of OX40 agonist ivuxolimab in advanced cancers. The table came from immunoSEQ multiplex PCR; TCRdb's copy has only in-frame clones and leaves some out. The table lists 70,000 or so clones, 80% to 90% of them singletons. Sequencing was performed on CD4+ or CD8+ T cells sorted from blood, taken in a trial of the OX40 agonist ivuxolimab. The receptors were sampled from an adult with an advanced solid tumor such as melanoma, head and neck, liver or kidney cancer.

The rearrangement joins TRBV28 to TRBJ1-1, with 7 bases lining up with TRBD1. The CDR3 loop spans 16 amino acids. CDR1 and CDR2 (germline): MDHEN, SYDVKM. After removal of 6 bases from V and 2 bases from J, the junction contained 12 bases not matched to a gene. In nucleotides, the CDR3 is TGTGCCAGCAGACCCAATCTACGGGACAGCAACACTGAAGCTTTCTTT. Its translation: CASRPNLRDSNTEAFF.

This clone showed up just once. CDR3 protein: CATPAQQGARSVAFF. The CDR3 DNA sequence: TGTGCCACCCCAGCCCAGCAAGGGGCGAGATCAGTAGCTTTCTTT. The genes are TRBV15 and TRBJ1-1; D is perhaps TRBD1 (5 bases). Trimming removed 8 bases at V and 10 bases at J, with 26 bases between. CDR1 is LNHNV, CDR2 YYDKDF, per germline (reference sequence). This CDR3 has 15 amino acids.

This chain connects TRBV10-1 to TRBJ1-1, with 9 bases identical to TRBD1. The V segment lost 9 bases and the J segment 0 bases; nucleotides outside the gene matches: 17. This CDR3 comprises 18 residues. Looked up from germline, CDR1 is WNHNN and CDR2 is SYGVQD (reference sequence). This chain's CDR3 is CASSRIDRDRALNTEAFF. The CDR3 DNA reads as TGCGCCAGTTCCCGAATCGACCGGGACAGGGCTTTGAACACTGAAGCTTTCTTT.

The rearrangement links TRBV29-1 to TRBJ2-5; TRBD1 is a possible D gene (5 bases). Germline CDR1 and CDR2: SQVTM and ANQGSEA. Trimming took off 1 base at V and 4 bases at J, with 10 bases between the two ends. This CDR3 contains 13 residues. CDR3 bases: TGCAGCGTTGAAGCGGGTAGGGGAGAGACCCAGTACTTC. Translated, it gives CSVEAGRGETQYF.

This chain uses TRBV2 with TRBJ2-3, with D perhaps being TRBD1 or TRBD2 (5 bases each). Trimming cost V 5 bases and J 2 bases, with 11 bases left between them. This CDR3 contains 14 residues. The germline gives CDR1 SNHLY, CDR2 FYNNEI. For the CDR3, the DNA is TGTGCCAGCAGTCCCGGGACCAACACAGATACGCAGTATTTT. Protein product: CASSPGTNTDTQYF.

The chain joins TRBV5-1 to TRBJ2-2, with D uncertain. The CDR3 length is 16 residues. From germline, CDR1 is SGHRS and CDR2 YFSETQ. The V gene lost 0 bases and the J gene lost 9 bases, with 18 bases spanning the gap. CDR3 residues: CASSLEGDKQHRELFF. In nucleotides, the CDR3 is TGCGCCAGCAGCTTGGAGGGTGACAAACAACACCGGGAGCTGTTTTTT.

This clone came up once. This chain links TRBV4-1 with TRBJ2-3; 10 bases map to TRBD2. V was pared by 4 bases and J by 5 bases, with 6 bases of the junction left unmatched. The CDR3 has 15 residues. The V gene's germline CDR1 is MGHRA and CDR2 YSYEKL. CDR3 coding DNA: TGCGCCAGCAGCCGTCTTAGCGGGGGGTTAGATACGCAGTATTTT. Its translation is CASSRLSGGLDTQYF.

The chain recombines TRBV11-1 with TRBJ2-4; 10 bases are a match to TRBD1. The CDR3 loop spans 14 amino acids. V shed 6 bases and J 6 bases; nucleotides not matched to a gene: 5. The V gene's germline CDR1 is SGHAT and CDR2 FQDESV (reference sequence). This CDR3 is CASSLTGGTNIQYF. CDR3 nucleotide sequence: TGTGCCAGCAGTTTGACAGGGGGCACAAACATTCAGTACTTC.

The chain has TRBV7-2 and TRBJ2-2; D not resolved. The V gene lost 5 bases and the J gene lost 8 bases, with 9 bases spanning the gap. Germline CDR1 SGHTA, CDR2 FQGNSA. This CDR3 has 12 residues. The CDR3 is CASSTDVGELFF. The DNA for the CDR3 is TGTGCCAGCAGCACAGACGTGGGGGAGCTGTTTTTT. The full variable domain, in which reference TRBV7-2 and TRBJ2-2 provide the parts outside the CDR3, is GAGVSQSPSNKVTEKGKDVELRCDPISGHTALYWYRQSLGQGLEFLIYFQGNSAPDKSGLPSDRFSAERTGGSVSTLTIQRTQQEDSAVYLCASSTDVGELFFGEGSRLTVL.

This rearrangement joins TRBV2 to TRBJ2-3; D is unresolved. The germline CDR1 and CDR2 sequences are SNHLY and FYNNEI. The CDR3 runs 13 residues. The V end lost 3 bases, the J end lost 5 bases, and 9 bases lay between the germline ends. The CDR3 reads CASSEGLLDTQYF. CDR3 nucleotide sequence: TGTGCCAGCAGTGAGGGTCTACTAGATACGCAGTATTTT.

The chain links TRBV2 to TRBJ1-1, with D unclear. Germline CDR1 is SNHLY and CDR2 is FYNNEI. This CDR3 region has 13 residues. Deletions cut 2 bases from V and 0 bases from J, with 4 bases between. The CDR3 region has the DNA TGTGCCAGCAGTGAACAGTTGAACACTGAAGCTTTCTTT. Its protein product is CASSEQLNTEAFF.

The gene calls are TRBV19 and TRBJ1-1; D might be TRBD1 (5 bases). Trimming cost V 3 bases and J 1 base, with 6 bases left between them. The germline V gene encodes CDR1 LNHDA and CDR2 SQIVND (reference sequence). The CDR3 covers 13 residues. The CDR3 bases are TGTGCCAGTAGTATCAGGGAGAACACTGAAGCTTTCTTT. As protein: CASSIRENTEAFF.

This chain connects TRBV23-1 to TRBJ2-7; no clear D gene. TRBV23-1 is known as an ORF, though its function is uncertain. CDR3 size: 11 residues. V dropped 4 bases and J dropped 7 bases, with 8 bases sitting between them. CDR3 coding DNA: TGCGCCAGCAGTCTGTGGGGTGAGCAGTACTTC. Translated: CASSLWGEQYF.

The chain employs TRBV28 and TRBJ1-1; D unresolved. The CDR3 is 13 residues long. Deletions cut 7 bases from V and 0 bases from J, with 9 bases between. Germline lookup yields CDR1 MDHEN and CDR2 SYDVKM. The CDR3 bases are TGTGCCAGCATCGAGACTATGAACACTGAAGCTTTCTTT. This codes for CASIETMNTEAFF.

This clone showed up just a few times. The J gene is TRBJ1-5, the V gene TRBV10-3, with D unresolved. This CDR3 has 12 residues. V was clipped by 4 bases and J by 5 bases, with 6 bases between them. Germline-derived CDR1 and CDR2 are ENHRY and SYGVKD. For the CDR3, the DNA is TGTGCCATCAGTGGGACCGATCAGCCCCAGCATTTT. Translated: CAISGTDQPQHF.

This rearrangement joins TRBV7-2 to TRBJ2-3; the D gene could be TRBD1 or TRBD2 (5 bases each). Between the trimmed V and J ends, which lost 5 bases and 8 bases, there was a span of 14 bases. The CDR3 extends over 13 amino acids. The germline V gene encodes CDR1 SGHTA and CDR2 FQGNSA. CDR3 sequence (DNA): TGTGCCAGCAGCCCGGCGTTTGGGGGTACGCAGTATTTT. This sequence encodes CASSPAFGGTQYF.

The CDR3 DNA reads as TGTGCCAGCAGCTTAGATTTAGCGGGGGGGAGCACAGATACGCAGTATTTT. Translated: CASSLDLAGGSTDTQYF. The chain couples TRBV7-9 to TRBJ2-3; TRBD2 agrees at 11 bases. The V segment lost 1 base and the J segment 0 bases; nucleotides outside the gene matches: 3. This CDR3 has 17 residues. Germline V gene lookup returns CDR1 SEHNR and CDR2 FQNEAQ (reference sequence).

There are a few counts of this clone. This rearrangement joins TRBV2 to TRBJ2-5; D not certain. Trimming removed 7 bases at V and 1 base at J, with 7 bases between. The CDR3 is 12 amino acids. Germline V gene data show CDR1 as SNHLY and CDR2 as FYNNEI. CDR3 bases: TGTGCCAGCACGCAGGTCCAAGAGACCCAGTACTTC. Its protein is CASTQVQETQYF. Full variable domain (remainder filled in from reference TRBV2 and TRBJ2-5): EPEVTQTPSHQVTQMGQEVILRCVPISNHLYFYWYRQILGQKVEFLVSFYNNEISEKSEIFDDQFSVERPDGSNFTLKIRSTKLEDSAMYFCASTQVQETQYFGPGTRLLVL.

This chain joins TRBV28 and TRBJ1-4; D ambiguous. This CDR3 region has 12 residues. The germline gives CDR1 MDHEN, CDR2 SYDVKM. V was trimmed by 6 bases and J by 8 bases, leaving 10 bases between them. The CDR3 spells CASRLSREKLFF. The CDR3 DNA sequence: TGTGCCAGCAGACTTAGTCGGGAAAAACTGTTTTTT. The variable domain in full, with the rest retrieved from reference TRBV28 and TRBJ1-4, is DVKVTQSSRYLVKRTGEKVFLECVQDMDHENMFWYRQDPGLGLRLIYFSYDVKMKEKGDIPEGYSVSREKKERFSLILESASTNQTSMYLCASRLSREKLFFGSGTQLSVL.

This chain links TRBV7-3 with TRBJ2-3; 12 bases are a match to TRBD2. The CDR3 is 16 residues long. V trimming: 4 bases; J trimming: 4 bases; junction bases outside the gene matches: 6. Germline loops: CDR1 SGHTA, CDR2 FQGTGA. The chain's CDR3 is CASSSLAGGTADTQYF. The CDR3 nucleotides are TGTGCCAGCAGCTCCCTAGCGGGAGGGACGGCAGATACGCAGTATTTT.

The chain is built from TRBV5-1 and TRBJ2-1; unclear D gene. CDR3 length equals 15 residues. V gave up 0 bases and J gave up 2 bases, with 9 bases separating them. Germline-derived CDR1 and CDR2 are SGHRS and YFSETQ. The DNA of the CDR3 is TGCGCCAGCAGCTTGGTTGACCCGACCTACAATGAGCAGTTCTTC. Translated: CASSLVDPTYNEQFF.

This clone was found once. CDR3 coding DNA: TGTGCCAGCATGGGACTAGCGGCCCAAGAGACCCAGTACTTC. Translated, it gives CASMGLAAQETQYF. This chain uses TRBV2 with TRBJ2-5, with 11 bases aligning to TRBD2. CDR3 length equals 14 residues. The trim removed 7 bases at V and 1 base at J, leaving 2 bases unmatched. Germline CDR1 SNHLY, CDR2 FYNNEI. Combining the CDR3 with reference TRBV2 and TRBJ2-5 gives the whole variable domain EPEVTQTPSHQVTQMGQEVILRCVPISNHLYFYWYRQILGQKVEFLVSFYNNEISEKSEIFDDQFSVERPDGSNFTLKIRSTKLEDSAMYFCASMGLAAQETQYFGPGTRLLVL.